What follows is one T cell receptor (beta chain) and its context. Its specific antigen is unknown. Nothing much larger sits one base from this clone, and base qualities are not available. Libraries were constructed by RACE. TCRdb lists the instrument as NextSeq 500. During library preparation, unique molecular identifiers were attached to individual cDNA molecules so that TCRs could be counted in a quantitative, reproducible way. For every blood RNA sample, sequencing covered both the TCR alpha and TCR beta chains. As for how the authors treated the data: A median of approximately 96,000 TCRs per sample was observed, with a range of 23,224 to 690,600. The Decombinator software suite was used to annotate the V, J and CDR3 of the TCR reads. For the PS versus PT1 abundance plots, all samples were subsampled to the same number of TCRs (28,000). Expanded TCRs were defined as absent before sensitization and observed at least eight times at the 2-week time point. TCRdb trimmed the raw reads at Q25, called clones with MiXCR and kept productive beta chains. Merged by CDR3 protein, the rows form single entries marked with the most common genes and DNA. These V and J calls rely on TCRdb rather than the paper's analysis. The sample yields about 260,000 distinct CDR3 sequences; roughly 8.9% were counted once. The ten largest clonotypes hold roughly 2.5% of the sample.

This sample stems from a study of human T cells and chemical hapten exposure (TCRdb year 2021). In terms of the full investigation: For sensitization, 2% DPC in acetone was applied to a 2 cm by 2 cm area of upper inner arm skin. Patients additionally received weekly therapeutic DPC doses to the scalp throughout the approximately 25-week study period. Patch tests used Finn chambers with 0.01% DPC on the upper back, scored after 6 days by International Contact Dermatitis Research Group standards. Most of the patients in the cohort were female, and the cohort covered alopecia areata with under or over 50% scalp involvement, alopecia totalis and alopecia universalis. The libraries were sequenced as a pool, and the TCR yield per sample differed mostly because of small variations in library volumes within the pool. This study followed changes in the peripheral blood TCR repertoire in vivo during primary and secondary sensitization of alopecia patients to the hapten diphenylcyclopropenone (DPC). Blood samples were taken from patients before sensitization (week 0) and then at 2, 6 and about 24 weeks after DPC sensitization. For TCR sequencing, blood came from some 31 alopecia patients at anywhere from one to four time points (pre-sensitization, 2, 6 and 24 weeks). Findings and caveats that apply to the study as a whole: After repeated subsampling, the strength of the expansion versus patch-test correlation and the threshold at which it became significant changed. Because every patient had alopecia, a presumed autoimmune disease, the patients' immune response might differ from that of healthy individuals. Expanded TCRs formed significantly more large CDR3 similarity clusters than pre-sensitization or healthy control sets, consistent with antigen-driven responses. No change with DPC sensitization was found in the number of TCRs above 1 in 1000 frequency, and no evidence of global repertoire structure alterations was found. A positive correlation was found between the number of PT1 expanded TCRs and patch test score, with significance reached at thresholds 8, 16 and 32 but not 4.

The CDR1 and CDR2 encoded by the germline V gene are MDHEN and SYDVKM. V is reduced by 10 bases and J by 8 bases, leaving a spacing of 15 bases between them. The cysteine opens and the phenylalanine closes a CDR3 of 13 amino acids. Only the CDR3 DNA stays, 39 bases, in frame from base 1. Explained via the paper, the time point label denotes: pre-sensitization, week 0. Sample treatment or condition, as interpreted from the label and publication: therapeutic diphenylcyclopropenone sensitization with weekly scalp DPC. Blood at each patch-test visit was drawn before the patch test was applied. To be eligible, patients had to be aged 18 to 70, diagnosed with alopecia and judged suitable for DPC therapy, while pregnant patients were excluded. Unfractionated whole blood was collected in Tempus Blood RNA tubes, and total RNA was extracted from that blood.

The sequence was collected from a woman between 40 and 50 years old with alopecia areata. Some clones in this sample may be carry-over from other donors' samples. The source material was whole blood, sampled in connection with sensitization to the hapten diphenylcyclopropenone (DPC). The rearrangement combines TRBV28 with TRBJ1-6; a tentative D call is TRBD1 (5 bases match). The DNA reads TGTGCCACTTCCGGGGGGAGGGATTCACCCCTCCACTTT. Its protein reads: CATSGGRDSPLHF.